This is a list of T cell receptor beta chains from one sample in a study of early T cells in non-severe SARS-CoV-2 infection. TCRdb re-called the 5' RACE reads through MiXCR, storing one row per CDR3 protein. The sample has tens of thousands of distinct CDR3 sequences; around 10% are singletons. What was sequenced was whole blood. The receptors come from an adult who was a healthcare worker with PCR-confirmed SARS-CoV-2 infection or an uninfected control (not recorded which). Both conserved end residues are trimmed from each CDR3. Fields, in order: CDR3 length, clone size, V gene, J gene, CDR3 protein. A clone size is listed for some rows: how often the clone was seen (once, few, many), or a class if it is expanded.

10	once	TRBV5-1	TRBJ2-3	ASSALADTQY
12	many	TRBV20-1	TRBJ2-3	SGRENTITDTQY
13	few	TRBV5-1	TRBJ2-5	ASMIQGAMGETQY
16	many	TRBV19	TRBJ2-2	ASKTPSGAGVNTGELF
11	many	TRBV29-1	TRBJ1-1	SGRRGSDTEAF
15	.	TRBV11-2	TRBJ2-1	ASSSGTSGGSYNEQF
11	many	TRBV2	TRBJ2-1	ASNGPPADEQF
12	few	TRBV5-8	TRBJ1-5	ASSLEQGRQPQH
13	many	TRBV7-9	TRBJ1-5	ASAEGQSGNQPQH
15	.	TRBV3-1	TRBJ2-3	ASSLQLLAGGTDTQY
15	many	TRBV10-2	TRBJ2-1	ASSESRLAESYNEQF
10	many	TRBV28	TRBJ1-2	ASRTGGYGYT
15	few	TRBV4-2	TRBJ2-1	ASSQDLAGGPTYEQF
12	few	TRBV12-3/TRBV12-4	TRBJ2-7	ASSLGPGSYEQY
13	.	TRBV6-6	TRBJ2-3	ASSYSAGGRDTQY
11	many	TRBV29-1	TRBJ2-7	SVLGQGMSEQY
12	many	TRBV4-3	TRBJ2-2	ASSVSSDTGELF
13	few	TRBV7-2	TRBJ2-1	ASSLVAFYYNEQF
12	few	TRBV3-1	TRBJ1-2	ASSRGQGSYGYT
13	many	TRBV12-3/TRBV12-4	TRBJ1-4	ASSWTGATNEKLF
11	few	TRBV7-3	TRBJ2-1	ASSPGTYNEQF
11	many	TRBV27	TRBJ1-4	ATGTGFNEKLF
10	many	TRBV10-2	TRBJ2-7	ASSTGPHEQY
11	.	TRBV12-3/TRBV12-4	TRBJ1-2	ASSLKAAYGYT
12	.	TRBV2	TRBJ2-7	ASTEQRHGVEQY
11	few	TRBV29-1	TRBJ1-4	SVDSGSGEKLF
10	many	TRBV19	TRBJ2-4	ASSTPGQVQY